The rows below give T cell receptor beta chains drawn from one sample of a study of T-cell reconstitution after alpha-beta-depleted transplantation in children. TCRdb passed the PCR reads through MiXCR, listing each CDR3 protein once. This table has around 180,000 distinct CDR3 sequences, over 8.5% appearing once. Sequences were derived from PBMCs, sampled before TCRalphabeta/CD19-depleted stem cell transplant. These receptors originate from a boy aged 2 to 10 with acute myeloid leukemia, due to receive a stem cell transplant. The CDR3 runs from the conserved cysteine through the conserved F or W. Fields, in order: CDR3 protein, CDR3 DNA, V gene, D gene, J gene, clone size. A D gene is named only where the DNA matches it firmly. The size field is filled for only some rows; it gives once, few, many or a size class.

CASDPDLQETQYF TGCGCCAGCGACCCCGACTTACAAGAGACCCAGTACTTC TRBV5-1 - TRBJ2-5 many
CSARDGGGILYEQYF TGCAGTGCTAGAGATGGGGGGGGGATCCTTTACGAGCAGTACTTC TRBV20-1 TRBD2 TRBJ2-7 many
CASSVSQPQHF TGTGCCAGCAGTGTTAGTCAGCCCCAGCATTTT TRBV6-1 - TRBJ1-5 many
CASSLGQIDNEQFF TGTGCCAGCAGTTTGGGACAGATCGACAATGAGCAGTTCTTC TRBV12-3/TRBV12-4 TRBD1 TRBJ2-1 few
CASSLGVRLETQYF TGTGCCAGCAGCTTGGGTGTGCGTTTAGAGACCCAGTACTTC TRBV5-6 - TRBJ2-5 many
CASTKGGGEAFF TGTGCCAGCACCAAGGGCGGGGGTGAAGCTTTCTTT TRBV7-9 - TRBJ1-1 many
CASSLAPAGWADTQYF TGCGCCAGCAGCTTGGCCCCAGCGGGTTGGGCAGATACGCAGTATTTT TRBV5-1 - TRBJ2-3 many
CASSWTGQETQYF TGCGCCAGCAGCTGGACAGGCCAAGAGACCCAGTACTTC TRBV5-1 TRBD1 TRBJ2-5 many
CASSSRALGGQAFF TGCGCCAGCAGCTCACGGGCCTTAGGGGGGCAAGCTTTCTTT TRBV4-1 - TRBJ1-1 many
CASSLISGNNEQFF TGTGCCAGCAGCTTAATTTCGGGAAACAATGAGCAGTTCTTC TRBV11-2 - TRBJ2-1 many
CSVVLPSGANVLTF TGCAGCGTTGTTTTGCCTTCTGGGGCCAACGTCCTGACTTTC TRBV29-1 - TRBJ2-6 many
CASSFIGGADYGYTF TGTGCCAGCAGTTTTATAGGGGGCGCAGACTATGGCTACACCTTC TRBV28 TRBD1 TRBJ1-2 -
CSARDTGGPTEAFF TGCAGTGCTAGAGACACAGGGGGCCCTACTGAAGCTTTCTTT TRBV20-1 TRBD1 TRBJ1-1 many
CAISEQGTSGTGELFF TGTGCCATCAGTGAGCAGGGGACTAGCGGGACCGGGGAGCTGTTTTTT TRBV10-3 TRBD2 TRBJ2-2 -
CASSGQGGGTYEQYF TGTGCCAGCAGTGGCCAGGGAGGGGGCACCTACGAGCAGTACTTC TRBV2 - TRBJ2-7 -
CASRPTLAGAPAGREQYF TGTGCCAGCAGACCTACACTAGCGGGAGCGCCGGCGGGGAGGGAGCAGTACTTC TRBV11-1 TRBD2 TRBJ2-7 many
CASSPLAGEGDTQYF TGTGCCAGCAGCCCGCTAGCGGGAGAGGGGGATACGCAGTATTTT TRBV6-4 TRBD2 TRBJ2-3 many
CASSLEVNEKLFF TGCGCCAGCAGCTTGGAAGTAAATGAAAAACTGTTTTTT TRBV5-1 - TRBJ1-4 many
CASSLRLAGDYEQYF TGCGCCAGCAGCTTGAGACTAGCGGGAGACTACGAGCAGTACTTC TRBV5-1 TRBD2 TRBJ2-7 many
CASSLEVGGTEAFF TGCGCCAGCAGCCTTGAGGTGGGGGGCACTGAAGCTTTCTTT TRBV5-1 - TRBJ1-1 many
CASSLDHRASGNTIYF TGTGCCAGCAGCCTGGACCACAGGGCTTCTGGAAACACCATATATTTT TRBV5-4 - TRBJ1-3 -
CASSSDRRTDTQYF TGTGCCAGCAGCTCGGACAGGCGCACAGATACGCAGTATTTT TRBV7-9 TRBD1 TRBJ2-3 many
CASSPTGGGSPLHF TGTGCCAGCAGCCCGACGGGTGGGGGTTCACCCCTCCACTTT TRBV7-6 - TRBJ1-6 many
CASSGTQGEALGGYTF TGTGCCAGCAGCGGCACCCAGGGGGAGGCCCTAGGAGGCTACACCTTC TRBV9 TRBD1 TRBJ1-2 -